Reported below is one TCR beta chain. The antigen remains undetermined. These data come from a study of cytomegalovirus exposure and HLA in healthy donors. PCR employed 60 Vbeta and 13 Jbeta primers. Measured with immunoSEQ multiplex PCR; TCRdb has only the in-frame clones, and not every one. The sample has 70,000 or so clones, 55% to 65% seen once. V lost 4 bases and J lost 4, with 6 bases in between. The CDR3 extends over 12 amino acids. Germline V gives CDR1 SNHLY, CDR2 FYNNEI. Study observations and caveats: In a later analysis, HLA-C alleles had the fewest associated TCRs, DRB1 alleles the most.

The sequencing input was PBMCs. The sequence came from a woman between 50 and 59 years old in good health and CMV-seronegative. The rearrangement links TRBV2 to TRBJ2-3; unclear D gene. The CDR3 is CASSVSADTQYF. CDR3 bases: TGTGCCAGCAGTGTGTCTGCAGATACGCAGTATTTT.